The clone carrying this T cell receptor (beta chain) was picked up many times. Two-round multiplex PCR on genomic DNA was the method by which TCR beta CDR3 was amplified. The first PCR round targeted every TRBV and TRBJ gene with specific primers. TCRdb passed the multiplex PCR reads through MiXCR, listing each CDR3 protein once. This table has about 13,000 distinct CDR3 sequences, around 50% appearing once. The data stem from a study of prognosis after radiotherapy for stage I lung cancer. This CDR3 has 18 residues. CDR1 and CDR2 (germline): LGHNA, YNFKEQ. J was trimmed by 4 bases and V by 1 base; bases with no gene match: 12.

V is TRBV4-2 and J is TRBJ2-3, with 9 bases identical to TRBD2. This clonotype originated in a donor aged 50 or older with non-small cell lung cancer. The sample consisted of PBMCs, taken before or after stereotactic body radiation therapy (not recorded which). DNA for the CDR3: TGTGCCAGCAGCCAAGGGGGGGCGGCTAGCGGGATAGCAGATACGCAGTATTTT. Its protein is CASSQGGAASGIADTQYF.